Below, 14 T cell receptor beta chains from the same sample are listed, as sequenced in a study of HIV-infected patients and healthy controls. Alpha and beta constant-region primers primed reverse transcription of 400 to 500 ng RNA. Each of the alpha and beta chains got its own library through chain-specific third strand synthesis with indices. TCRdb called the 5' RACE reads again in MiXCR, with one record for every CDR3 protein. The sample lists approximately 15,000 distinct CDR3 sequences, 5% to 6.5% occurring once. No cell fractionation was done, so the repertoire covers all unsorted peripheral blood T cells. Material: blood. These receptors all stem from an adult in good health.

This clonotype came up many times. The chain combines TRBV6-2 or TRBV6-3 with TRBJ1-1; TRBD1 agrees at 8 bases. The CDR3 consists of 14 residues. CDR1 and CDR2 (germline): MNHEY, SVGEGT. Trimming cost V 6 bases and J 5 bases; bases outside gene matches: 8. CDR3 region: CASRVRGRETEAFF. CDR3 bases: TGTGCCAGCAGGGTCAGGGGGCGGGAAACTGAAGCTTTCTTT.

The chain recombines TRBV9 with TRBJ2-7; 10 nucleotides agree with TRBD2. Per germline, CDR1 SGDLS and CDR2 YYNGEE. V lost 4 bases and J lost 3; bases outside the gene matches: 7. The CDR3 spans 15 residues. This CDR3 is CASSPVAGGGYEQYF. DNA of the CDR3: TGTGCCAGCAGCCCTGTAGCGGGGGGCGGCTACGAGCAGTACTTC.

This clonotype was found many times. The CDR3 region has the DNA TGTGCCAGCAGACCCGGACAGAACAATCAGCCCCAGCATTTT. This sequence encodes CASRPGQNNQPQHF. The rearrangement joins TRBV6-2 or TRBV6-3 to TRBJ1-5, with D possibly TRBD1 on 6 matching bases. The germline V gene encodes CDR1 MNHEY and CDR2 SVGEGT. V lost 6 bases, J lost 3 bases, and 12 bases lay in between. This CDR3 is 14 amino acids long.

This clonotype was counted a few times. The V gene is TRBV28, the J gene TRBJ2-1; possible D gene TRBD2, 6 bases. Trimming removed 5 bases at V and 6 bases at J, with 11 bases between. Germline loops: CDR1 MDHEN, CDR2 SYDVKM. The CDR3 runs 13 residues. The CDR3 sequence is CASSRAGRNEQFF. For the CDR3, the DNA is TGTGCCAGCAGTCGAGCGGGCCGCAATGAGCAGTTCTTC.

This clonotype was picked up many times. This chain connects TRBV3-1 to TRBJ1-2; D remains ambiguous. V was cut by 0 bases and J by 4 bases, with 12 bases left in between. This CDR3 is built from 15 residues. Germline V gene lookup returns CDR1 LGHDT and CDR2 YNNKEL (reference sequence). The CDR3 loop reads CASSQDMGRTYGYTF. CDR3 in DNA: TGTGCCAGCAGCCAAGATATGGGCAGAACCTATGGCTACACCTTC.

This clonotype has ten or more counts. The chain carries TRBV3-1 and TRBJ1-3; D is possibly TRBD1 (5 bases). Trimming left V 2 bases short and J 0 bases short, with 8 bases between. The germline CDR1 and CDR2 sequences are LGHDT and YNNKEL (reference sequence). The CDR3 is 15 amino acids. The CDR3 DNA is TGTGCCAGCAGCCAAACTCAGGGCTCTGGAAACACCATATATTTT. It codes for CASSQTQGSGNTIYF.

This clonotype was observed at least ten times. The CDR3 sequence is CASSNQQGVENTEAFF. CDR3 DNA sequence: TGTGCCAGCAGTAACCAACAGGGAGTCGAGAACACTGAAGCTTTCTTT. The chain links TRBV6-5 to TRBJ1-1, with D possibly matching TRBD1 (6 bases). The CDR3 sequence is 16 residues long. Trimming cost V 5 bases and J 1 base, with 17 bases left between them. Germline CDR1 is MNHEY and CDR2 is SVGAGI.

This clonotype is judged medium-sized (0.01 to 0.1%). The CDR3 coding sequence is TGCAGCGTCCCTGGGACAGGGTGGAAGAATGAGCAGTTCTTC. The encoded protein is CSVPGTGWKNEQFF. This rearrangement joins TRBV29-1 to TRBJ2-1; TRBD1 agrees at 9 bases. V gave up 6 bases and J gave up 7 bases; unmatched junction bases: 10. The CDR3 has 14 residues. Per germline, CDR1 SQVTM and CDR2 ANQGSEA.

To note about this clonotype: A much larger clone sits a single nucleotide away, making a read error possible. The chain uses TRBV12-3 or TRBV12-4 and TRBJ2-3; D uncertain. The CDR3 extends over 16 amino acids. Trimming took 4 bases from V and 1 from J, leaving 15 bases between them. The CDR3 spells CASSSIQWFGTDTQYF. DNA of the CDR3: TGTGCCAGCAGTTCCATCCAGTGGTTCGGCACAGATACGCAGTATTTT.

This clonotype appeared many times. The J gene is TRBJ2-5, the V gene TRBV20-1; TRBD2 matches 12 bases. This CDR3 is built from 16 residues. Trimming at V came to 3 bases and at J to 1 base, leaving 6 bases not matched to a gene. CDR1 and CDR2 (germline): DFQATT, SNEGSKA (reference sequence). CDR3 sequence reads: CSARGSGLAGQETQYF. CDR3 coding DNA: TGCAGTGCTAGGGGGTCGGGACTAGCGGGCCAAGAGACCCAGTACTTC.

This clonotype was recorded many times. The J gene is TRBJ2-1, the V gene TRBV19, with D unclear. CDR1 is LNHDA, CDR2 SQIVND, per germline (reference sequence). The V end lost 8 bases, the J end lost 1 base, and 12 bases lay between the germline ends. The CDR3 is 14 amino acids. The CDR3 here is CASWNMESYNEQFF. The CDR3 DNA reads TGTGCCAGTTGGAACATGGAATCCTACAATGAGCAGTTCTTC. The whole variable domain, filled in from reference TRBV19 and TRBJ2-1, reads DGGITQSPKYLFRKEGQNVTLSCEQNLNHDAMYWYRQDPGQGLRLIYYSQIVNDFQKGDIAEGYSVSREKKESFPLTVTSAQKNPTAFYLCASWNMESYNEQFFGPGTRLTVL.

This clonotype was recorded many times. The chain combines TRBV19 with TRBJ1-3; D possibly corresponds to TRBD1 (6 bases). Germline lookup yields CDR1 LNHDA and CDR2 SQIVND (reference sequence). With 4 bases removed from V and 0 bases from J, the gap between germline ends came to 19 bases. The CDR3 length is 18 residues. The CDR3 nucleotides read TGTGCCAGTAGTACGACCCGGGACACCCTCGACTCTGGAAACACCATATATTTT. Its protein product is CASSTTRDTLDSGNTIYF.

This clonotype was counted ten times or more. The chain joins TRBV24-1 to TRBJ2-7, with a tentative D call TRBD1 (5 bases). V was shortened by 12 bases and J by 2 bases, with 19 bases between the two germline ends. The germline CDR1 and CDR2 sequences are KGHDR and SFDVKD. This CDR3 has 14 amino acids. The CDR3 loop is CARETRDRAYEQYF. For the CDR3, the DNA is TGTGCCCGCGAGACCAGGGATAGGGCCTACGAGCAGTACTTC.

The sample holds many counts of this clonotype. The rearrangement joins TRBV10-3 to TRBJ1-1; 10 nucleotides align to TRBD1. The V gene end was trimmed by 7 bases and the J gene end by 1 base; junction bases not matched to a gene: 6. The CDR3 loop spans 15 amino acids. Germline V CDR1 and CDR2: ENHRY, SYGVKD. CDR3 residues: CAIKGTGDWNTEAFF. CDR3 nucleotides: TGTGCCATCAAAGGGACAGGGGATTGGAACACTGAAGCTTTCTTT.